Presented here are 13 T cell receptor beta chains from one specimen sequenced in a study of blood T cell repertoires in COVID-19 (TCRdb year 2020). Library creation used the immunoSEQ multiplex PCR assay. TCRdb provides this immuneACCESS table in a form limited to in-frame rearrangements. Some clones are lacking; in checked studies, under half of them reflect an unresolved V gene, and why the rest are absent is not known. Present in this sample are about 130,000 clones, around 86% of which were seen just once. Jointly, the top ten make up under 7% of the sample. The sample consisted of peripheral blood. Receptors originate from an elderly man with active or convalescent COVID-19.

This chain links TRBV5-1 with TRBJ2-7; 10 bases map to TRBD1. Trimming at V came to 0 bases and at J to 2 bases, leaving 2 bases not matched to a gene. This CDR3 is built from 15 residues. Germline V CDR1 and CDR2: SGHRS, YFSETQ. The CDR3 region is CASSLEGQGTYEQYF. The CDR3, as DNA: TGCGCCAGCAGCTTGGAGGGACAGGGGACCTACGAGCAGTACTTC.

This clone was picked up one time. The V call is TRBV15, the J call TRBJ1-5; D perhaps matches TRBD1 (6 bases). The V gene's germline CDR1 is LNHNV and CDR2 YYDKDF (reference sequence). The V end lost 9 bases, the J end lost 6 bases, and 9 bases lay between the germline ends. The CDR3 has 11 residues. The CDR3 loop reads CATGAFQPQHF. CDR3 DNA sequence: TGTGCCACGGGGGCTTTTCAGCCCCAGCATTTT. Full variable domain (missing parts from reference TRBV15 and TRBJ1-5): DAMVIQNPRYQVTQFGKPVTLSCSQTLNHNVMYWYQQKSSQAPKLLFHYYDKDFNNEADTPDNFQSRRPNTSFCFLDIRSPGLGDTAMYLCATGAFQPQHFGDGTRLSIL.

CDR3 nucleotides: TGTGCCAGCCGACTAGGCCCGAACACTGAAGCTTTCTTT. It encodes CASRLGPNTEAFF. The genes are TRBV7-3 and TRBJ1-1; D remains unclear. The germline V gene has CDR1 SGHTA and CDR2 FQGTGA. The CDR3 is made up of 13 amino acids. Trimming left V 8 bases short and J 1 base short, with 11 bases between.

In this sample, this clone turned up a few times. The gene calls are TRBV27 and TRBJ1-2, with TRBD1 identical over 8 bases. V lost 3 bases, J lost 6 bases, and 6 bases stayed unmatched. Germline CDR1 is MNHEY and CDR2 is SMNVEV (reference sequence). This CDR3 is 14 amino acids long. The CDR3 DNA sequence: TGTGCCAGCAGTTTTCAGGGGGCCCCTCATGGCTACACCTTC. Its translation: CASSFQGAPHGYTF.

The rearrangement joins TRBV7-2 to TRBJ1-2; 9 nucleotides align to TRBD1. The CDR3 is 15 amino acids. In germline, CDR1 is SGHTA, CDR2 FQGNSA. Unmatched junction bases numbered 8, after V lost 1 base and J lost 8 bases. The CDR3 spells CASSLGQGDQSGYTF. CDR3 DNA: TGTGCCAGCAGCTTAGGACAGGGGGATCAATCGGGCTACACCTTC.

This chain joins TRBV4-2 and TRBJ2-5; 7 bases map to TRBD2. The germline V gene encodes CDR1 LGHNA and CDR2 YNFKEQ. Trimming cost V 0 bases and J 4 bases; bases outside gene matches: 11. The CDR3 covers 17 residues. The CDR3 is CASSQDPSGARRETQYF. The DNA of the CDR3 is TGTGCCAGCAGCCAAGATCCCAGCGGGGCAAGGAGAGAGACCCAGTACTTC.

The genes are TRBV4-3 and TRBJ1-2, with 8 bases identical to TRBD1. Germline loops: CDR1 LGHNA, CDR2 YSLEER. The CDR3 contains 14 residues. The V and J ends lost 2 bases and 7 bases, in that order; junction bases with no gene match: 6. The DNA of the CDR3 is TGCGCCAGCAGCCAACAGGGGGCGCGGAGTGGCTACACCTTC. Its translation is CASSQQGARSGYTF.

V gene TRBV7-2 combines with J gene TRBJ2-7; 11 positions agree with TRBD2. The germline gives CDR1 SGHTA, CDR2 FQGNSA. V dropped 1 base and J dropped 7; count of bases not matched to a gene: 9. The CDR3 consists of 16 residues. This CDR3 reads CASSLGGSGGGREQYF. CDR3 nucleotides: TGTGCCAGCAGCTTAGGTGGTAGCGGGGGGGGAAGGGAGCAGTACTTC.

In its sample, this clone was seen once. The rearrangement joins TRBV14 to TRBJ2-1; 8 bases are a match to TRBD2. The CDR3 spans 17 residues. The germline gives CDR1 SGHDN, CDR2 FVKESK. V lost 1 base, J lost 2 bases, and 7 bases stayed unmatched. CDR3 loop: CASSQAGGMNAYNEQFF. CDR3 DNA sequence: TGTGCCAGCAGCCAAGCGGGGGGGATGAACGCCTACAATGAGCAGTTCTTC.

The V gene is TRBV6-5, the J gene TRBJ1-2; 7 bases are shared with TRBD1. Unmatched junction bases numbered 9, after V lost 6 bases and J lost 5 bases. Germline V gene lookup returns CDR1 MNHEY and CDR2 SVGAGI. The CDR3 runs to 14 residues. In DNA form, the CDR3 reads TGTGCCAGCAGCCGACCGGGACAGACGTATGGCTACACCTTC. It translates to CASSRPGQTYGYTF.

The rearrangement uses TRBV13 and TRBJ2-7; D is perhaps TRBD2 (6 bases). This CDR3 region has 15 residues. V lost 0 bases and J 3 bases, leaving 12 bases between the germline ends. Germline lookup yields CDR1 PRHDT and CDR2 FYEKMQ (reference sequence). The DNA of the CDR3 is TGTGCCAGCAGCTTAGGAGGTCGTAGCGGCTACGAGCAGTACTTC. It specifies CASSLGGRSGYEQYF.

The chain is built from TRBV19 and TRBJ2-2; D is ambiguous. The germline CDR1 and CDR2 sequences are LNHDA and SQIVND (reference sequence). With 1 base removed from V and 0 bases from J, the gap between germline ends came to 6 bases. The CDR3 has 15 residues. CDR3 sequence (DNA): TGTGCCAGTAGTATAGGTGTCGCGAACACCGGGGAGCTGTTTTTT. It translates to CASSIGVANTGELFF.

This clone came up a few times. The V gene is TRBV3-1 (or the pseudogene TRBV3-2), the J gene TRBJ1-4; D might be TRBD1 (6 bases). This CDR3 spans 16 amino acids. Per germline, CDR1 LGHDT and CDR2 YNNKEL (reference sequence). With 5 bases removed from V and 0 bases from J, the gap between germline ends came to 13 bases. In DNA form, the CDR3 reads TGTGCCAGCAGCAATGGACAGCTTGCAACTAATGAAAAACTGTTTTTT. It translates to CASSNGQLATNEKLFF.